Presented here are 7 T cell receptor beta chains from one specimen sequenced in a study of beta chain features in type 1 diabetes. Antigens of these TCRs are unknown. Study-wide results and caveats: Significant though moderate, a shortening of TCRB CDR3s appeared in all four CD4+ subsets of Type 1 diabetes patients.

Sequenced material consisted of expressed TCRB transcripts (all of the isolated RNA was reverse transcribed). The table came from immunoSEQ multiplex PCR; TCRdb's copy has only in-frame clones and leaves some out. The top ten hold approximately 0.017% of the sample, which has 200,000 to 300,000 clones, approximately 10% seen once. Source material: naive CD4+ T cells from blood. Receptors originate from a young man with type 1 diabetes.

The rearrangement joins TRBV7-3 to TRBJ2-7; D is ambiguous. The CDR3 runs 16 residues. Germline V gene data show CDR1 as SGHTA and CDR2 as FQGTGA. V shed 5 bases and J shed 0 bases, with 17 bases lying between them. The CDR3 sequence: CASSPELRLSSYEQYF. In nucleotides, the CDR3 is TGTGCCAGCAGCCCTGAACTCAGGTTGAGCTCCTACGAGCAGTACTTC.

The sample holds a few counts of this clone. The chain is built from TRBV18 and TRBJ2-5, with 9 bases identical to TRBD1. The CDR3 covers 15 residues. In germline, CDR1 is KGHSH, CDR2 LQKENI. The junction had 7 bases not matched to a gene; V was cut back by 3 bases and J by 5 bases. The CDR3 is CASSPRTGARETQYF. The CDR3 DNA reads TGTGCCAGCTCACCCAGGACAGGGGCCAGGGAGACCCAGTACTTC.

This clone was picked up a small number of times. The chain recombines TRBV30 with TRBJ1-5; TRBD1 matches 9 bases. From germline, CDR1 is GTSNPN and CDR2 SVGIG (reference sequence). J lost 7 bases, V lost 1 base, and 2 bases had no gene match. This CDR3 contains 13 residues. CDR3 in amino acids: CAWSGQGEQPQHF. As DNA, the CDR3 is TGTGCCTGGAGTGGACAGGGGGAACAGCCCCAGCATTTT.

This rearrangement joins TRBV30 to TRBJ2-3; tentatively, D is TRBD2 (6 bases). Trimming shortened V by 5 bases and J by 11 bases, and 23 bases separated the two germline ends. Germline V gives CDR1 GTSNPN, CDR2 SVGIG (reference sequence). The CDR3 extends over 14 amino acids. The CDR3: CAWGGGGVGLGQYF. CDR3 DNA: TGTGCCTGGGGGGGTGGCGGGGTAGGGTTAGGGCAGTATTTT.

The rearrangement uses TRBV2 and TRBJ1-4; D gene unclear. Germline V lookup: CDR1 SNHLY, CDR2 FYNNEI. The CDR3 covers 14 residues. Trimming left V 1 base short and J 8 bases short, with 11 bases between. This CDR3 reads CASSEGGDGEKLFF. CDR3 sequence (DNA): TGTGCCAGCAGTGAAGGCGGGGATGGGGAAAAACTGTTTTTT. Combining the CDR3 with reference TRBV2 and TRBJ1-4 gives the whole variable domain EPEVTQTPSHQVTQMGQEVILRCVPISNHLYFYWYRQILGQKVEFLVSFYNNEISEKSEIFDDQFSVERPDGSNFTLKIRSTKLEDSAMYFCASSEGGDGEKLFFGSGTQLSVL.

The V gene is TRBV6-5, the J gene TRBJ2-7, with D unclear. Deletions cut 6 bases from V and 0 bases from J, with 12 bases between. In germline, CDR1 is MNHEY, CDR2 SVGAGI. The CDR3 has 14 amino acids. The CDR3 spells CASSLRQASYEQYF. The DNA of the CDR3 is TGTGCCAGCAGCCTCCGACAAGCCTCCTACGAGCAGTACTTC.

The CDR3 is CASSFTGGSSPLHF. CDR3 in DNA: TGTGCCAGCAGCTTTACAGGGGGCAGTTCACCCCTCCACTTT. V is TRBV11-2 and J is TRBJ1-6; 9 bases map to TRBD1. The V segment lost 3 bases and the J segment 9 bases; nucleotides outside the gene matches: 3. The CDR3 contains 14 residues. Germline V gene data show CDR1 as SGHAT and CDR2 as FQNNGV.